The rows below give T cell receptor beta chains drawn from one sample of a study of early T cells in non-severe SARS-CoV-2 infection. Each CDR3 protein is one row after TCRdb ran MiXCR on the 5' RACE reads. The sample has roughly 46,000 distinct CDR3 sequences, 5.4% seen once. The starting material was whole blood, obtained at baseline. These receptors originate from an adult who was a healthcare worker with PCR-confirmed SARS-CoV-2 infection or an uninfected control (not recorded which). The CDR3 runs from the conserved cysteine through the conserved F or W. Each record gives: J gene, V gene, CDR3 protein.

j_call: TRBJ2-3
v_call: TRBV4-2
cdr3_aa: CASSLTSGRAEDTQYF

j_call: TRBJ1-6
v_call: TRBV7-3
cdr3_aa: CASSSGPFKNSPLHF

j_call: TRBJ2-5
v_call: TRBV14
cdr3_aa: CASSQWGVSEETQYF

j_call: TRBJ2-5
v_call: TRBV3-1
cdr3_aa: CASSKMTGVQETQYF

j_call: TRBJ2-1
v_call: TRBV19
cdr3_aa: CASSIGSSNEQFF

j_call: TRBJ2-7
v_call: TRBV7-6
cdr3_aa: CASSAGQGAYEQYF

j_call: TRBJ2-1
v_call: TRBV12-3/TRBV12-4
cdr3_aa: CASSLGTGGYEQFF

j_call: TRBJ2-2
v_call: TRBV9
cdr3_aa: CASSVDPNTGELFF

j_call: TRBJ1-6
v_call: TRBV6-5
cdr3_aa: CASRKGSRRSPLHF

j_call: TRBJ2-3
v_call: TRBV5-1
cdr3_aa: CASSFDSGSWTDTQYF

j_call: TRBJ2-3
v_call: TRBV27
cdr3_aa: CASSIAGGPDTQYF

j_call: TRBJ2-7
v_call: TRBV5-1
cdr3_aa: CASSLDQWGRGYEQYF

j_call: TRBJ1-1
v_call: TRBV20-1
cdr3_aa: CSAISFDRQGDGTEAFF

j_call: TRBJ2-3
v_call: TRBV5-1
cdr3_aa: CASSLGIRTDTQYF

j_call: TRBJ2-1
v_call: TRBV2
cdr3_aa: CARGTAMTEQFF

j_call: TRBJ2-4
v_call: TRBV6-2/TRBV6-3
cdr3_aa: CASSSENIQYF

j_call: TRBJ2-5
v_call: TRBV7-2
cdr3_aa: CASSLNLQGGQETQYF

j_call: TRBJ2-1
v_call: TRBV29-1
cdr3_aa: CSVKGQGNEQFF

j_call: TRBJ1-4
v_call: TRBV6-1
cdr3_aa: CASSGAWGIEKLFF